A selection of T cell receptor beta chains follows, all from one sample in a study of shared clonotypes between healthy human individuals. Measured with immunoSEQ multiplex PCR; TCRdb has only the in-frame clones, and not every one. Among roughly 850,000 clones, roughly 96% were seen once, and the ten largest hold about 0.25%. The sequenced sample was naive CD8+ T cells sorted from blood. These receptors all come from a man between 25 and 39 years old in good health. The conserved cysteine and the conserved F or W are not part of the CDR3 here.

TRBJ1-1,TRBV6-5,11,ASKVSPDTEAF
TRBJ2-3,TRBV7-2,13,ASSLVGTVTDTQY
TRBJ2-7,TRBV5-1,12,ASKALAASYEQY
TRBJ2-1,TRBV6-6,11,ASSLAGFNEQF
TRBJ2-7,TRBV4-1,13,ASSQAIQGLNEQY
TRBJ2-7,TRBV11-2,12,ASSLGTSGDEQY
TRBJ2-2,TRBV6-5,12,ASSTVGYTGELF
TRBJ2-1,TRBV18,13,ASSPWDLTYNEQF
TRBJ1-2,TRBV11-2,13,ASSGWTGSIDGYT
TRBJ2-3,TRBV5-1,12,ASSPDWTEDTQY
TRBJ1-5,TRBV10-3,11,AISAGGNQPQH
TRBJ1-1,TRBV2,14,ASSDSPGGRDTEAF
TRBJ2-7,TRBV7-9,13,ASSLADRGRYEQY
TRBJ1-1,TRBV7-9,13,ASSHRPTGNTEAF
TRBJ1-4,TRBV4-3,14,ASSQDSGGVNEKLF
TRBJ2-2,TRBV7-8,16,ASSLAGLGRTNTGELF
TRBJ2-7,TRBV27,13,ASSFQTSGTYEQY
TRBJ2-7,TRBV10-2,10,ASSEYKYEQY
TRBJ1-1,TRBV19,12,ASSIMAGNTEAF
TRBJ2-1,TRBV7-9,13,ASSLAELGRGEQF
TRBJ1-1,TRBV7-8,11,ASSLSENTEAF
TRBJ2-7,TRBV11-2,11,ASSLLSPYEQY
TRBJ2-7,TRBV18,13,ASSPPDRGSYEQY
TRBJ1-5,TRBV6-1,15,ASSEVDRGRGNQPQH
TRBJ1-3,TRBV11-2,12,ASSSTGSGNTIY
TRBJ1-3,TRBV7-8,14,ASSLESGFSGNTIY
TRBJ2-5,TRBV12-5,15,ASGDSRAPPVLETQY
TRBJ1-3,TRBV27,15,ASSLLPVDRAGNTIY
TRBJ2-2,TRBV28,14,ASRLSWDRRTGELF
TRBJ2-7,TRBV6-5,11,ASSYDSTYEQY
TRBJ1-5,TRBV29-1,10,SAGTGDQPQH
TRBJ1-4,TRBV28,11,ASSLWANEKLF
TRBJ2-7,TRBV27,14,ASSLSGLPPSYEQY
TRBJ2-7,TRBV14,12,ASSQEGLSYEQY
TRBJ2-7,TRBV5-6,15,ASSLDSTGNGLEEQY
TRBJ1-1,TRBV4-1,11,ASSQRGSAEAF